The 22 T cell receptor beta chains below were found in one sample sequenced in a study of blood T cell repertoires in COVID-19. Sequencing was performed with immunoSEQ multiplex PCR; in TCRdb, only in-frame clones are kept and a portion is missing. The sample carries 30,000 to 35,000 clones, over 80% recorded once. Sequencing was performed on peripheral blood. These receptors were taken from a human donor with active COVID-19. The donor label of this sample is uncertain.

The chain recombines TRBV18 with TRBJ1-1; D not certain. V lost 3 bases and J lost 8, with 19 bases in between. This CDR3 is 15 amino acids long. Germline CDR1 reads KGHSH; CDR2 reads LQKENI. The chain's CDR3 is CASSPPGGNPGEAFF. CDR3 coding DNA: TGTGCCAGCTCACCTCCCGGAGGGAATCCTGGGGAAGCTTTCTTT.

This sequence joins TRBV27 and TRBJ1-6; D remains unclear. This CDR3 comprises 14 residues. In germline, CDR1 is MNHEY, CDR2 SMNVEV (reference sequence). Trimming shortened V by 6 bases and J by 12 bases, and 18 bases separated the two germline ends. CDR3 bases: TGTGCCAGCAGCGCCGGGAGGGCGGTAAGACCCCTCCACTTT. Its protein is CASSAGRAVRPLHF.

The V gene is TRBV6-5, the J gene TRBJ1-4; D ambiguous. There are 13 residues in the CDR3. CDR1 and CDR2 from the germline V gene are MNHEY and SVGAGI. The V gene lost 7 bases and the J gene lost 6 bases, with 12 bases spanning the gap. The CDR3 DNA reads TGTGCCAGCATGGTCCCCGGGGATGAAAAACTGTTTTTT. Translating it yields CASMVPGDEKLFF.

This clone is medium-sized in the sample. This chain links TRBV21-1 with TRBJ1-2. TRBV21-1 is given as a pseudogene. CDR3 size: 17 residues. This chain's CDR3 is CASSKLAESVLNYGYTF. In DNA form, the CDR3 reads TGTGCCAGCAGCAAACTAGCCGAGTCCGTACTTAACTATGGCTACACCTTC.

This clone is a singleton in its sample. V usage is TRBV5-6 and J usage is TRBJ1-2, with 7 bases identical to TRBD1. CDR3 size: 13 residues. V dropped 4 bases and J dropped 2; count of bases not matched to a gene: 2. Looked up from germline, CDR1 is SGHDT and CDR2 is YYEEEE. As DNA, the CDR3 is TGTGCCAGCAGCCCGGACAGGAACTATGGCTACACCTTC. Its protein product is CASSPDRNYGYTF.

The chain uses TRBV6-2 or TRBV6-3 and TRBJ2-1; TRBD1 is a possible D gene (6 bases). Germline CDR1 MNHEY, CDR2 SVGEGT. The CDR3 runs to 16 residues. V lost 7 bases, J lost 0 bases, and 16 bases lay in between. CDR3 sequence reads: CASTPGTGISYNEQFF. CDR3 nucleotides: TGTGCCAGCACCCCCGGTACAGGGATCTCCTACAATGAGCAGTTCTTC.

The J gene is TRBJ1-6, the V gene TRBV3-1 (or the pseudogene TRBV3-2); TRBD1 might be the D (6 bases). The V gene's germline CDR1 is LGHDT and CDR2 YNNKEL (reference sequence). Trimming stripped 6 bases from V and 11 bases from J, with 23 bases between. The CDR3 spans 16 residues. As DNA, the CDR3 is TGTGCCAGCAGTCCTCGGACAGACACGTTTGGCGCACCCCTCCACTTT. Protein sequence: CASSPRTDTFGAPLHF.

The chain is built from TRBV9 and TRBJ2-7; D is uncertain. The CDR3 is made up of 14 amino acids. V lost 4 bases and J lost 2, with 13 bases in between. The germline V gene encodes CDR1 SGDLS and CDR2 YYNGEE. CDR3 sequence (DNA): TGTGCCAGCAGCCCTCTCGACTCCACCTACGAGCAGTACTTC. Translation gives CASSPLDSTYEQYF.

This chain connects TRBV18 to TRBJ2-1, with 9 bases aligning to TRBD1. Germline assignment: CDR1 KGHSH and CDR2 LQKENI. Unmatched junction bases numbered 6, after V lost 3 bases and J lost 3 bases. The CDR3 length is 16 residues. This CDR3 is CASSPGGQGSYNEQFF. The CDR3 DNA is TGTGCCAGCTCACCGGGGGGACAGGGCAGCTACAATGAGCAGTTCTTC.

The chain couples TRBV7-6 to TRBJ1-5; D possibly corresponds to TRBD1 (5 bases). Germline loops: CDR1 SGHVS, CDR2 FNYEAQ. CDR3 length equals 15 residues. Trimming removed 5 bases at V and 2 bases at J, with 13 bases between. The CDR3 DNA is TGTGCCAGCAGCCCGCCTTGGGGGGGCAATCAGCCCCAGCATTTT. Translated, it gives CASSPPWGGNQPQHF.

The table lists this clone with a count of one. The chain combines TRBV5-6 with TRBJ1-1; tentative D call: TRBD1 (6 bases). Germline assignment: CDR1 SGHDT and CDR2 YYEEEE. The CDR3 spans 11 residues. V was clipped by 5 bases and J by 5 bases, with 7 bases between them. CDR3 DNA: TGTGCCAGCAGACAGGGTACTGAAGCTTTCTTT. Translating it yields CASRQGTEAFF. Variable domain in full (rest from reference TRBV5-6 and TRBJ1-1): DAGVTQSPTHLIKTRGQQVTLRCSPKSGHDTVSWYQQALGQGPQFIFQYYEEEERQRGNFPDRFSGHQFPNYSSELNVNALLLGDSALYLCASRQGTEAFFGQGTRLTVV.

The gene calls are TRBV21-1 and TRBJ1-1; the table's D call, TRBD1, was not checked against the DNA. TRBV21-1 is listed as a pseudogene. The CDR3 has 20 amino acids. In DNA form, the CDR3 reads TGTGCCAACACTAGAGCGGGACAGGAGGTTCTCCGACATCTGAACACTGAAGCTTTCTTT. Protein sequence: CANTRAGQEVLRHLNTEAFF.

This sequence joins TRBV10-2 and TRBJ2-7, with TRBD2 matching 7 bases. There are 14 residues in the CDR3. CDR1 is WSHSY and CDR2 is SAAADI in the germline V gene. Unmatched junction bases numbered 4, after V lost 3 bases and J lost 2 bases. CDR3 nucleotides: TGCGCCAGCAGTGACAGTGGGGGGGCCTACGAGCAGTACTTC. Residues: CASSDSGGAYEQYF.

V usage is TRBV6-4 and J usage is TRBJ2-7; 12 bases line up with TRBD2. V shed 4 bases and J 7 bases; nucleotides not matched to a gene: 8. Looked up from germline, CDR1 is MRHNA and CDR2 is SNTAGT. CDR3 length: 15 amino acids. CDR3 loop: CASSALAGGVGEQYF. CDR3 sequence (DNA): TGTGCCAGCAGTGCACTAGCGGGGGGAGTCGGGGAGCAGTACTTC.

J is TRBJ2-7 and V is TRBV7-3; 8 bases match TRBD2. The trim removed 5 bases at V and 1 base at J, leaving 10 bases unmatched. The CDR3 has 16 residues. Per germline, CDR1 SGHTA and CDR2 FQGTGA. The CDR3 DNA reads TGTGCCAGCAGCCCCTCCGGACTAGCTCGTTCCTACGAGCAGTACTTC. It codes for CASSPSGLARSYEQYF.

The chain couples TRBV6-5 to TRBJ1-3, with 7 bases matching TRBD1. The length of the CDR3 is 16 residues. Germline V gene data show CDR1 as MNHEY and CDR2 as SVGAGI. The trim removed 0 bases at V and 4 bases at J, leaving 6 bases unmatched. The CDR3 nucleotides are TGTGCCAGCAGTTACTCGGACAGGTCGGGAGGAAACACCATATATTTT. Amino acid sequence: CASSYSDRSGGNTIYF.

In its sample, this clone was seen once. The chain combines TRBV7-2 with TRBJ1-5, with a weak D call TRBD1 (6 bases). Germline lookup yields CDR1 SGHTA and CDR2 FQGNSA. Between the trimmed V and J ends, which lost 3 bases and 5 bases, there was a span of 20 bases. The CDR3 length is 17 residues. The CDR3 DNA reads TGTGCCAGCAGCTTCCGAGGCCCGGGGCAGGGGTATCAGCCCCAGCATTTT. Its translation: CASSFRGPGQGYQPQHF.

CDR3 amino acids: CASSLFDRALAELFF. CDR3 in DNA: TGTGCCAGCAGCTTGTTTGACAGGGCCCTCGCGGAGCTGTTTTTT. The gene calls are TRBV5-5 and TRBJ2-2, with 7 nucleotides matching TRBD1. V gave up 1 base and J gave up 10 bases; unmatched junction bases: 10. Germline assignment: CDR1 SGHKS and CDR2 YYEKEE (reference sequence). The CDR3 runs 15 residues.

The chain links TRBV9 to TRBJ1-2; 7 bases align to TRBD1. V was pared by 2 bases and J by 6 bases, with 4 bases of the junction left unmatched. CDR1 SGDLS and CDR2 YYNGEE come from the germline V gene. The CDR3 runs to 13 residues. The CDR3 bases are TGTGCCAGCAGCGTTACAGGGGACCATGGCTACACCTTC. Translated, it gives CASSVTGDHGYTF.

This sequence joins TRBV19 and TRBJ2-7, with TRBD1 identical over 9 bases. CDR1 LNHDA and CDR2 SQIVND come from the germline V gene (reference sequence). With 6 bases clipped from V and 0 bases from J, the junction kept 6 bases outside the gene matches. This CDR3 is built from 15 residues. For the CDR3, the DNA is TGTGCCAGTAGGGCACCGGGACAGGGCTCCTACGAGCAGTACTTC. Translation gives CASRAPGQGSYEQYF.

The chain employs TRBV7-2 and TRBJ2-7, with D possibly matching TRBD2 (6 bases). The CDR3 covers 14 residues. Germline lookup yields CDR1 SGHTA and CDR2 FQGNSA. Trimming took off 4 bases at V and 2 bases at J, with 12 bases between the two ends. The CDR3 DNA follows: TGTGCCAGCAGCTCCCTGGCGGGGACCTACGAGCAGTACTTC. Translating it yields CASSSLAGTYEQYF.

This chain joins TRBV29-1 and TRBJ2-6; the D gene is possibly TRBD1 (6 bases). This CDR3 comprises 16 residues. CDR1 is SQVTM, CDR2 ANQGSEA, per germline. V lost 5 bases and J lost 0, with 14 bases in between. The CDR3 nucleotides read TGCAGCGTTCCCCGGGACAAGTCCTCTGGGGCCAACGTCCTGACTTTC. The encoded protein is CSVPRDKSSGANVLTF.